Following are 27 T cell receptor beta chains from one sample sequenced in a study of vaccination and CD4 T cells after COVID-19. This sample's time point: late sampling 161 to 241 days after vaccination in a few convalescent patients. TCRdb passed the PCR reads through MiXCR, listing each CDR3 protein once. The sample shows approximately 36,000 distinct CDR3 sequences, 36% of them seen only once. Here the sequenced sample was CD4+ T cells from blood, taken about 7 months after SARS-CoV-2 vaccination. These receptors were collected from a human donor who had recovered from COVID-19.

Comments on this clonotype: An end of the junction differs from the germline gene, which may be a read error. V and J are TRBV20-1 and TRBJ1-6, with D possibly TRBD1 on 5 matching bases. The CDR3 length is 16 residues. CDR1 and CDR2 (germline): DFQATT, SNEGSKA (reference sequence). CDR3 DNA sequence: TGCGGTGCTAGAGATTTCGGAGGGGTCTGGGATTCACCCCTCCACTTT. Translation: CGARDFGGVWDSPLHF.

The CDR3 region is CASSPDGLAGFPVVKRREQYF. The CDR3 nucleotides are TGTGCCAGCAGCCCAGACGGACTAGCGGGATTCCCGGTGGTTAAGAGGCGTGAGCAGTACTTC. V and J are TRBV6-1 and TRBJ2-7; the match to TRBD2 covers 12 bases. Germline loops: CDR1 MNHNS, CDR2 SASEGT. The CDR3 contains 21 residues. V dropped 6 bases and J dropped 7; count of bases not matched to a gene: 28.

The chain combines TRBV11-3 with TRBJ2-3, with D tentatively TRBD2 (6 bases). Germline V CDR1 and CDR2: SGHNT, YENEEA. Trimming removed 4 bases from V and 3 bases from J, with 11 bases in between. There are 14 residues in the CDR3. The CDR3 bases are TGTGCCAGCAGCTCCGGAGGGTGGACAGATACGCAGTATTTT. Its protein product is CASSSGGWTDTQYF. Supplemented by reference TRBV11-3 and TRBJ2-3, the full variable domain reads EAGVVQSPRYKIIEKKQPVAFWCNPISGHNTLYWYLQNLGQGPELLIRYENEEAVDDSQLPKDRFSAERLKGVDSTLKIQPAELGDSAVYLCASSSGGWTDTQYFGPGTRLTVL.

V and J are TRBV6-1 and TRBJ1-5, with 7 bases identical to TRBD1. The J segment lost 0 bases and the V segment lost 3 bases, leaving 5 bases of the junction unmatched. This CDR3 contains 16 residues. From germline, CDR1 is MNHNS and CDR2 SASEGT. This chain's CDR3 is CASSEGQIYSNQPQHF. For the CDR3, the DNA is TGTGCCAGCAGTGAGGGACAGATTTATAGCAATCAGCCCCAGCATTTT.

This clonotype was observed at least ten times. The chain joins TRBV20-1 to TRBJ1-2, with D possibly matching TRBD1 (6 bases). V lost 5 bases to trimming and J lost 8 bases, with 9 bases between them. CDR1 and CDR2 (germline): DFQATT, SNEGSKA (reference sequence). The CDR3 runs 10 residues. The CDR3 loop reads CSAWTVGYTF. The CDR3 DNA reads as TGCAGTGCTTGGACAGTAGGCTACACCTTC.

The chain carries TRBV15 and TRBJ2-7; D not resolved. CDR3 size: 14 residues. From germline, CDR1 is LNHNV and CDR2 YYDKDF (reference sequence). The V end lost 0 bases, the J end lost 0 bases, and 6 bases lay between the germline ends. The CDR3 bases are TGTGCCACCAGCAGAGATCCGAGCTCCTACGAGCAGTACTTC. Its protein product is CATSRDPSSYEQYF.

The CDR3 DNA reads TGCAGCATCAAAGTGAACACTGAAGCTTTCTTT. Protein sequence: CSIKVNTEAFF. The chain combines TRBV20-1 with TRBJ1-1; no reliable D call. The CDR3 runs to 11 residues. Germline assignment: CDR1 DFQATT and CDR2 SNEGSKA (reference sequence).

The rearrangement links TRBV2 to TRBJ2-5; TRBD2 is a possible D gene (6 bases). This CDR3 comprises 14 residues. The germline V gene has CDR1 SNHLY and CDR2 FYNNEI. Trimming shortened V by 4 bases and J by 1 base, and 10 bases separated the two germline ends. CDR3 loop: CASSVGGTQETQYF. The CDR3 DNA is TGTGCCAGCAGTGTCGGCGGGACCCAAGAGACCCAGTACTTC.

The gene calls are TRBV7-6 and TRBJ2-5; tentatively, D is TRBD2 (5 bases). Germline V gene data show CDR1 as SGHVS and CDR2 as FNYEAQ. The V gene lost 2 bases and the J gene lost 1 base, with 17 bases spanning the gap. The length of the CDR3 is 17 residues. The CDR3 here is CASSLYVSALSQETQYF. The DNA for the CDR3 is TGTGCCAGCAGCTTATATGTTAGCGCCCTTTCCCAAGAGACCCAGTACTTC.

The chain uses TRBV7-3 and TRBJ1-1; no clear D gene. The germline V gene encodes CDR1 SGHTA and CDR2 FQGTGA. V lost 5 bases, J lost 1 base, and 8 bases lay in between. The CDR3 contains 13 residues. The CDR3 loop is CASSADGNTEAFF. The CDR3 region has the DNA TGTGCCAGCAGCGCGGACGGGAACACTGAAGCTTTCTTT.

This clonotype is medium-sized (0.01 to 0.1%). The chain carries TRBV28 and TRBJ2-6; no definite D call. V lost 7 bases, J lost 0 bases, and 16 bases lay in between. Germline-derived CDR1 and CDR2 are MDHEN and SYDVKM. The CDR3 totals 17 residues. CDR3 nucleotides: TGTGCCAGCAACCAACAGCCCAGCATCTCTGGGGCCAACGTCCTGACTTTC. Its protein product is CASNQQPSISGANVLTF.

The gene calls are TRBV19 and TRBJ2-7, with 10 bases that match TRBD1. The CDR3 length is 16 residues. CDR1 and CDR2 (germline): LNHDA, SQIVND (reference sequence). The V and J ends lost 5 bases and 4 bases, in that order; junction bases with no gene match: 11. The CDR3 coding sequence is TGTGCCAGTAGTCGCGTTCCGGGACAGGGGACTTACGAGCAGTACTTC. It specifies CASSRVPGQGTYEQYF.

The chain carries TRBV7-3 and TRBJ2-1, with D perhaps TRBD2 (5 bases). Deletions cut 3 bases from V and 7 bases from J, with 10 bases between. CDR1 and CDR2 (germline): SGHTA, FQGTGA. The CDR3 spans 13 residues. The CDR3 DNA is TGTGCCAGCAGCTTCGGGGATTCGAATGAGCAGTTCTTC. Protein sequence: CASSFGDSNEQFF.

This clonotype was observed a few times. The chain recombines TRBV7-9 with TRBJ2-1, with TRBD1 matching over 9 bases. J was trimmed by 7 bases and V by 4 bases; bases with no gene match: 11. CDR1 and CDR2 from the germline V gene are SEHNR and FQNEAQ (reference sequence). The CDR3 is made up of 16 amino acids. The CDR3 protein is CASSSIPGQGLNEQFF. The DNA of the CDR3 is TGTGCCAGCAGCTCCATCCCGGGACAGGGATTAAATGAGCAGTTCTTC.

This chain links TRBV20-1 with TRBJ1-5; perhaps TRBD1 as D (5 bases). The V gene's germline CDR1 is DFQATT and CDR2 SNEGSKA (reference sequence). Trimming took 3 bases from V and 5 from J, leaving 17 bases between them. The CDR3 sequence is 15 residues long. The CDR3 nucleotides are TGCAGTGCTAGTACTCGAGGGGCACGGGATCAGCCCCAGCATTTT. This translates into CSASTRGARDQPQHF.

The chain links TRBV27 to TRBJ2-1; D is ambiguous. The germline V gene has CDR1 MNHEY and CDR2 SMNVEV (reference sequence). The length of the CDR3 is 15 residues. Trimming left V 4 bases short and J 5 bases short, with 15 bases between. CDR3 sequence reads: CASSSFVGSDNEQFF. The CDR3 DNA follows: TGTGCCAGCAGTTCGTTCGTAGGGTCCGACAATGAGCAGTTCTTC.

The V gene is TRBV2, the J gene TRBJ2-5, with no clear D. CDR1 is SNHLY, CDR2 FYNNEI, per germline. The CDR3 is 13 residues long. Between the trimmed V and J ends, which lost 7 bases and 5 bases, there was a span of 14 bases. The CDR3 coding sequence is TGTGCCAGCACTGAGTGGGCCCTGGAGACCCAGTACTTC. This translates into CASTEWALETQYF.

V gene TRBV7-2 combines with J gene TRBJ2-3, with D possibly TRBD2 on 6 matching bases. CDR1 is SGHTA, CDR2 FQGNSA, per germline. The V and J ends lost 0 bases and 6 bases respectively, with 13 bases between them. The CDR3 is made up of 15 amino acids. This CDR3 reads CASSLAFGGIDTQYF. CDR3 nucleotide sequence: TGTGCCAGCAGCTTAGCCTTTGGGGGGATCGATACGCAGTATTTT.

This clonotype has more than one count but fewer than ten. The J gene is TRBJ1-5, the V gene TRBV7-2; D gene ambiguous. The V gene's germline CDR1 is SGHTA and CDR2 FQGNSA. V was trimmed by 11 bases and J by 3 bases, leaving 14 bases between them. The CDR3 is made up of 13 amino acids. The CDR3 region is CACGLTLNQPQHF. Written as DNA, the CDR3 is TGTGCCTGCGGGCTGACCCTCAATCAGCCCCAGCATTTT.

CDR3 loop: CASSPTSGRGNEQFF. The CDR3 bases are TGTGCCAGCAGCCCGACTAGCGGGAGGGGGAATGAGCAGTTCTTC. The chain uses TRBV7-3 and TRBJ2-1, with 14 bases that match TRBD2. Germline V gene lookup returns CDR1 SGHTA and CDR2 FQGTGA. V trimming: 5 bases; J trimming: 7 bases; junction bases outside the gene matches: 4. The CDR3 runs to 15 residues.

This clonotype was found once. CDR3 in DNA: TGTGCCAACCTGGGCCATAGCAATCAGCCCCAGCATTTT. This translates into CANLGHSNQPQHF. The chain recombines TRBV6-1 with TRBJ1-5; D gene uncertain. Trimming left V 10 bases short and J 0 bases short, with 10 bases between. Looked up from germline, CDR1 is MNHNS and CDR2 is SASEGT. CDR3 length equals 13 residues.

The chain carries TRBV7-9 and TRBJ2-7; D is ambiguous. Germline CDR1 SEHNR, CDR2 FQNEAQ (reference sequence). The CDR3 runs to 14 residues. V was cut by 4 bases and J by 4 bases, with 14 bases left in between. CDR3 amino acids: CASSWGAGNYEQYF. Written as DNA, the CDR3 is TGTGCCAGCAGCTGGGGTGCTGGGAATTACGAGCAGTACTTC.

This clonotype has just a few counts. The chain couples TRBV7-3 to TRBJ1-2; TRBD1 might be the D (5 bases). From germline, CDR1 is SGHTA and CDR2 FQGTGA. CDR3 length: 14 amino acids. V dropped 1 base and J dropped 4 bases, with 10 bases sitting between them. CDR3 protein: CASSLSRDGYGYTF. The CDR3 nucleotides are TGTGCCAGCAGCTTAAGTCGGGACGGCTATGGCTACACCTTC.

CDR3 sequence reads: CASSHNYEQYF. Here the CDR3 DNA reads TGTGCCAGCAGCCATAACTACGAGCAGTACTTC. V and J are TRBV6-1 and TRBJ2-7; unclear D gene. This CDR3 spans 11 amino acids. Trimming shortened V by 6 bases and J by 3 bases, and 6 bases separated the two germline ends. Germline V CDR1 and CDR2: MNHNS, SASEGT.

The chain is built from TRBV12-3 or TRBV12-4 and TRBJ1-5; D gene ambiguous. The V end was cut by 9 bases, the J end by 5 bases, with 5 bases between. The CDR3 length is 10 residues. The DNA for the CDR3 is TGTGCCAGTGGATATCAGCCCCAGCATTTT. Protein sequence: CASGYQPQHF.

The chain combines TRBV7-8 with TRBJ1-1, with a weak D call TRBD1 (6 bases). The germline gives CDR1 SGHVS, CDR2 FQNEAQ. The CDR3 extends over 16 amino acids. V lost 6 bases, J lost 1 base, and 18 bases lay in between. This chain's CDR3 is CASSNPQQGRNTEAFF. Here the CDR3 DNA reads TGTGCCAGCAGTAATCCCCAACAGGGCAGGAACACTGAAGCTTTCTTT. The complete variable domain, with remaining parts taken from reference TRBV7-8 and TRBJ1-1, reads GAGVSQSPRYKVAKRGQDVALRCDPISGHVSLFWYQQALGQGPEFLTYFQNEAQLDKSGLPSDRFFAERPEGSVSTLKIQRTQQEDSAVYLCASSNPQQGRNTEAFFGQGTRLTVV.

V and J are TRBV12-3 or TRBV12-4 and TRBJ1-1, with TRBD1 identical over 7 bases. The CDR3 consists of 13 residues. Trimming removed 10 bases from V and 3 bases from J; junction bases left unmatched: 8. For the CDR3, the DNA is TGTGCCACCTCAGGGGGGCATTACACTGAAGCTTTCTTT. This sequence encodes CATSGGHYTEAFF.